This T cell receptor beta chain emerged from a study of PD-1 blockade in classical Hodgkin lymphoma. Study observations and caveats: TCR diversity in CD4+, not CD8+, cells rose significantly by C4D1. Initiation of nivolumab under 1 year after ASCT led to exclusion of patients.

For this clone: The target antigen is unknown.

Brentuximab vedotin exposure varied among the patients, all of whom had relapsed after autologous stem cell transplantation. Magnetic negative selection served to purify CD4+ T cells out of PBMCs that had been thawed. Germline trimming cut 0 bases from V and 6 bases from J; bases unmatched to any gene: 7. CDR1 SGDLS and CDR2 YYNGEE come from the germline V gene. The CDR3 has 16 amino acids. Sequenced by immunoSEQ multiplex PCR; TCRdb stores in-frame clones only, minus some. Here the sample spans some 35,000 clones, 90% being singletons. This sequence was found in a human donor with classical Hodgkin lymphoma. The chain carries TRBV9 and TRBJ2-7, with TRBD1 matching 12 bases. The sequencing here drew on CD4+ T cells from blood, taken at baseline. The CDR3 is CASSVASGTGGGEQYF. DNA of the CDR3: TGTGCCAGCAGCGTAGCGTCGGGGACAGGGGGCGGCGAGCAGTACTTC.